This entry concerns a single TCR beta chain. Deep-level assay runs were performed. Clones were sequenced by immunoSEQ multiplex PCR, and TCRdb holds only the in-frame ones, with some missing. The sample has hundreds of thousands of clones, less than 85% seen once; the top ten hold about 10%. The J segment lost 7 bases and the V segment lost 4 bases, leaving 11 bases of the junction unmatched. Germline loops: CDR1 SGHRS, CDR2 YFSETQ. The CDR3 is made up of 16 amino acids. These data come from a study of shared clonotypes between healthy human individuals. Study-wide context: Every donor yielded three CD4 naive, three CD4 memory, two CD8 naive and one CD8 memory plate.

The donor population consisted of healthy HIV-negative adults with no recent acute infections or vaccinations. Sequencing was performed on memory CD4+ T cells sorted from blood. Stated subset: CD45RA-negative fraction. The clonotype comes from a man in his thirties or forties in good health. The genes are TRBV5-1 and TRBJ2-1; 10 bases are shared with TRBD2. The CDR3 nucleotides read TGCGCCAGCAGCGGTAAAGCGGGAGGGCCAGCTAATGAGCAGTTCTTC. As protein: CASSGKAGGPANEQFF.